This passage covers 8 T cell receptor beta chains from one sample sequenced in a study of T-cell reconstitution after alpha-beta-depleted transplantation in children. The authors prepared the TCRbeta library with unique molecular identifiers. TCRdb independently ran MiXCR on the PCR reads; one entry per CDR3 protein. In the table there are 450,000 to 600,000 distinct CDR3 sequences, around 16% of which are singletons. The sequencing here drew on PBMCs from the stem cell graft donor, taken from the stem cell graft. The receptors here all came from a human donor who donated a stem cell graft to a child with acute lymphoblastic leukemia.

The DNA for the CDR3 is TGTGCCACCAAATCTCCGTCCTACGAGCAGTACTTC. This sequence encodes CATKSPSYEQYF. The genes are TRBV10-3 and TRBJ2-7; D is undetermined. Germline V gene data show CDR1 as ENHRY and CDR2 as SYGVKD. The CDR3 contains 12 residues. The ends were cut back, 10 bases at V and 1 base at J, with 11 bases in the middle.

This clonotype showed up just a few times. V and J are TRBV20-1 and TRBJ2-7; 7 bases fit TRBD1. V was clipped by 3 bases and J by 7 bases; unmatched bases: 6. This CDR3 comprises 12 residues. CDR1 and CDR2 (germline): DFQATT, SNEGSKA (reference sequence). CDR3 residues: CSASRQGREQYF. Written as DNA, the CDR3 is TGCAGTGCTAGCAGACAGGGAAGGGAGCAGTACTTC.

This sequence joins TRBV12-3 or TRBV12-4 and TRBJ2-3; the D gene is possibly TRBD1 (6 bases). Trimming left V 1 base short and J 2 bases short, with 10 bases between. The CDR3 has 15 residues. The CDR3 region is CASSLVGAVTDTQYF. In DNA, the CDR3 is TGTGCCAGCAGTTTAGTGGGGGCCGTCACAGATACGCAGTATTTT.

This clonotype occurred a few times. The chain recombines TRBV11-2 with TRBJ1-2, with D perhaps TRBD1 (5 bases). Germline V gene sequence: CDR1 SGHAT, CDR2 FQNNGV. V was shortened by 3 bases and J by 6 bases, with 17 bases between the two germline ends. CDR3 length equals 15 residues. The CDR3 DNA is TGTGCCAGCAGCTTGGGGCCGGATGCCCGCAATGGCTACACCTTC. Translation: CASSLGPDARNGYTF.

The rearrangement links TRBV6-5 to TRBJ1-5, with 8 positions matching TRBD1. Germline V gene sequence: CDR1 MNHEY, CDR2 SVGAGI. The CDR3 consists of 17 residues. Unmatched junction bases numbered 15, after V lost 2 bases and J lost 9 bases. The DNA for the CDR3 is TGTGCCAGCAGTTACACGGCAGGGGGCCTCCGAGGTTGGCCCCAGCATTTT. Protein: CASSYTAGGLRGWPQHF.

This clonotype came up a few times. CDR3 sequence: CASSLWWGDQPQHF. The DNA for the CDR3 is TGCGCCAGCAGCCTCTGGTGGGGGGATCAGCCCCAGCATTTT. The chain has TRBV4-1 and TRBJ1-5; perhaps TRBD1 as D (5 bases). Looked up from germline, CDR1 is MGHRA and CDR2 is YSYEKL. The CDR3 is 14 amino acids. The germline V and J ends were trimmed by 4 bases and 5 bases, with 12 bases remaining between them.

The sample holds a few counts of this clonotype. The rearrangement uses TRBV29-1 and TRBJ2-7, with D perhaps TRBD1 (6 bases). The CDR3 consists of 12 residues. Trimming pared 7 bases from V and 7 bases from J, leaving 17 bases between. The germline CDR1 and CDR2 sequences are SQVTM and ANQGSEA. The CDR3 here is CSAYSQGWEQYF. CDR3 DNA: TGCAGCGCGTACTCACAGGGATGGGAGCAGTACTTC.

This clonotype was seen more than once but under ten times. V usage is TRBV29-1 and J usage is TRBJ2-3; weak D call: TRBD1 (5 bases). This CDR3 is built from 16 residues. Trimming pared 5 bases from V and 0 bases from J, leaving 18 bases between. Germline values: CDR1 SQVTM, CDR2 ANQGSEA. The CDR3 is CSVYRILAPSTDTQYF. CDR3 in DNA: TGCAGCGTTTACAGGATCCTTGCCCCTAGCACAGATACGCAGTATTTT.